Listed below are T cell receptor beta chains from one sample, sequenced in a study of Graves' ophthalmopathy and Graves' hyperthyroidism. A single record per CDR3 protein comes from TCRdb applying MiXCR to the multiplex PCR reads. The data contain hundreds of thousands of distinct CDR3 sequences, 15% of them singletons. Sequencing was done on a sample of peripheral blood. The receptors were gathered from a woman between 18 and 30 years old with stable Graves' hyperthyroidism. Each CDR3 is given without its conserved first and last residue. The order of the fields is D gene, V gene, J gene, CDR3 protein. D genes are given only for firm matches.

>NA|TRBV11-2|TRBJ1-2
ASSSPGQAGNYGYT
>NA|TRBV7-9|TRBJ1-2
ASSLETETPGYT
>NA|TRBV5-1|TRBJ2-2
ASNHGVNTGELF
>NA|TRBV12-3/TRBV12-4|TRBJ1-2
ASSSDSLGGYT
>TRBD2|TRBV28|TRBJ2-5
ASSFLGLAGGQETQY
>TRBD2|TRBV29-1|TRBJ2-3
SAQSGGFTDTQY
>NA|TRBV12-3/TRBV12-4|TRBJ1-5
ASSPRSSHQPQH
>NA|TRBV6-1|TRBJ1-3
ASTPGGSSGNTIY
>NA|TRBV11-2|TRBJ2-7
ASSLEARSSYEQY
>NA|TRBV6-1|TRBJ2-5
ASSGRARQETQY
>NA|TRBV20-1|TRBJ2-7
SATGPYEQY
>TRBD1|TRBV28|TRBJ1-5
ASTTGGINQPQH
>NA|TRBV20-1|TRBJ1-1
SAIGREAEAF
>NA|TRBV29-1|TRBJ1-5
SVASGVNQPQH
>NA|TRBV12-3/TRBV12-4|TRBJ1-5
ASRRDASNQPQH
>NA|TRBV3-1|TRBJ2-2
ASRRGPANTGELF
>NA|TRBV6-2/TRBV6-3|TRBJ1-1
ASITAGWTEAF
>NA|TRBV7-8|TRBJ1-3
ASSLELIQGPGNTIY
>NA|TRBV28|TRBJ1-2
ASSLYDSGYT
>NA|TRBV7-2|TRBJ1-1
ASRKGRRTPYEGVNTEAF
>TRBD2|TRBV7-8|TRBJ2-4
ASSPTTSVRNIQY
>TRBD2|TRBV7-8|TRBJ2-5
ASSPSPSGGGRETQY
>NA|TRBV15|TRBJ2-5
ATSSSSGRAAETQY
>NA|TRBV13|TRBJ1-1
ASSSRPGGNTEAF
>NA|TRBV28|TRBJ1-5
ASSLVDFGNQPQH
>TRBD2|TRBV5-1|TRBJ2-2
ASSTGGDTGELF
>NA|TRBV6-4|TRBJ1-3
ASSGLRRASTGNTIY
>NA|TRBV7-8|TRBJ2-7
ASSFSEAIREQY
>NA|TRBV6-2/TRBV6-3|TRBJ2-2
ATQGSSTGELF
>NA|TRBV7-2|TRBJ1-2
ASPGGGGTNYGYT
>NA|TRBV11-2|TRBJ1-2
ASSFGQPLANYGYT
>TRBD2|TRBV5-5|TRBJ2-5
ASRYGGAEETQY
>TRBD1|TRBV6-5|TRBJ1-6
ASSYSIGTGASYNSPLH
>TRBD1|TRBV18|TRBJ1-2
ASSPSQGANGYT
>TRBD1|TRBV10-3|TRBJ1-1
AISAGTGDHTEAF